At least ten counts were recorded for the clone carrying this T cell receptor beta chain. These data are taken from a study of T-cell reconstitution after alpha-beta-depleted transplantation in children. A library of TCRbeta sequences, prepared with unique molecular identifiers, was generated. TCRdb re-derived calls from the PCR reads in MiXCR, one entry per CDR3 protein. The repertoire holds 500,000 or so distinct CDR3 sequences, with 32% as singletons. The length of the CDR3 is 14 residues. From germline, CDR1 is SGHRS and CDR2 YFSETQ. Trimming took 4 bases from V and 8 from J, leaving 18 bases between them.

Sequenced material: PBMCs from the stem cell graft donor, taken from the stem cell graft. The receptor comes from a human donor who donated a stem cell graft to a child with aplastic anemia. J is TRBJ1-1 and V is TRBV5-1; possible D gene TRBD1, 6 bases. CDR3 sequence: CASSVSGQPGEAFF. The CDR3 DNA sequence: TGCGCCAGCAGCGTATCGGGACAACCTGGGGAAGCTTTCTTT.